These 20 T cell receptor beta chains were sequenced from one sample in a study of T cells in Graves' hyperthyroidism and ophthalmopathy. RNA transcripts were the template for amplifying TCR beta CDR3 regions. A first-round RT-PCR of the TCR CDR3 used the HTBI primer set. Using its own MiXCR run on the multiplex PCR reads, TCRdb lists one record per CDR3 protein. The data show 650,000 to 750,000 distinct CDR3 sequences, about 14% seen once. Sequenced material: blood. These receptors were obtained from a young woman with Graves' hyperthyroidism.

This clonotype showed up many times. CDR3 in amino acids: CASSFRGWGTGNYEQYF. As DNA, the CDR3 is TGTGCCAGCAGCTTCAGGGGGTGGGGGACAGGGAATTACGAGCAGTACTTC. The chain links TRBV7-2 to TRBJ2-7; 9 nucleotides align to TRBD1. With V trimmed by 3 bases and J by 4 bases, 13 bases remained unmatched. This CDR3 region has 17 residues. Per germline, CDR1 SGHTA and CDR2 FQGNSA.

V and J are TRBV4-1 and TRBJ2-7, with TRBD2 identical over 8 bases. This CDR3 is 15 amino acids long. CDR1 is MGHRA and CDR2 is YSYEKL in the germline V gene. V lost 2 bases, J lost 3 bases, and 6 bases stayed unmatched. In nucleotides, the CDR3 is TGCGCCAGCAGCCAAAGCGGGAGAGGGGGCTACGAGCAGTACTTC. This translates into CASSQSGRGGYEQYF.

This clonotype was counted at least ten times. At one end, the junction sequence differs from germline, possibly due to a read error. The chain employs TRBV6-1 and TRBJ2-5, with D hard to call. The CDR3 is 14 residues long. Germline V CDR1 and CDR2: MNHNS, SASEGT. CDR3 bases: TGTGCCAGCAGTGAACACTGGCAGCAAGAGGCCCAGTACTTC. Translation gives CASSEHWQQEAQYF.

The genes are TRBV28 and TRBJ2-7; D might be TRBD1 (5 bases). V shed 2 bases and J shed 0 bases, with 20 bases lying between them. The CDR3 length is 18 residues. Per the germline V gene, CDR1 is MDHEN and CDR2 is SYDVKM. CDR3 in amino acids: CASSLNPRQTYYSYEQYF. In nucleotides, the CDR3 is TGTGCCAGCAGTTTAAATCCCCGACAGACTTATTACTCCTACGAGCAGTACTTC.

This clonotype was detected many times. Written as DNA, the CDR3 is TGTGCCAGCAGTTTAAATCCCGCGTGGGCCTTTTCTACCGGGGAGCTGTTTTTT. It specifies CASSLNPAWAFSTGELFF. The rearrangement uses TRBV28 and TRBJ2-2; D is ambiguous. V was pared by 2 bases and J by 5 bases, with 21 bases between. This CDR3 region has 18 residues. The germline V gene has CDR1 MDHEN and CDR2 SYDVKM. The variable domain in full, completed from reference TRBV28 and TRBJ2-2, reads DVKVTQSSRYLVKRTGEKVFLECVQDMDHENMFWYRQDPGLGLRLIYFSYDVKMKEKGDIPEGYSVSREKKERFSLILESASTNQTSMYLCASSLNPAWAFSTGELFFGEGSRLTVL.

This clonotype was detected ten times or more. This chain connects TRBV7-2 to TRBJ2-3; TRBD2 matches 13 bases. Germline loops: CDR1 SGHTA, CDR2 FQGNSA. V trimming: 5 bases; J trimming: 5 bases; junction bases outside the gene matches: 10. The CDR3 totals 17 residues. CDR3 DNA sequence: TGTGCCAGCAGCCGGACTAGCGGGGGCCGACCGGGAGATACGCAGTATTTT. Its translation: CASSRTSGGRPGDTQYF.

At least ten counts were recorded for this clonotype. The V gene is TRBV6-2 or TRBV6-3, the J gene TRBJ2-1, with D tentatively TRBD2 (5 bases). Between the trimmed V and J ends, which lost 6 bases and 6 bases, there was a span of 21 bases. From germline, CDR1 is MNHEY and CDR2 SVGEGT. CDR3 length: 16 amino acids. The CDR3 DNA follows: TGTGCCAGCAGCCCCCCGGGTAGTAGCGTTCTCAATGAGCAGTTCTTC. It specifies CASSPPGSSVLNEQFF.

A few counts support this clonotype. The chain joins TRBV29-1 to TRBJ2-1; maybe TRBD2 (5 bases). Between the trimmed V and J ends, which lost 8 bases and 0 bases, there was a span of 11 bases. The germline gives CDR1 SQVTM, CDR2 ANQGSEA. The CDR3 covers 13 residues. CDR3 sequence: CSLGGRSYNEQFF. DNA of the CDR3: TGCAGCTTAGGAGGTCGCTCCTACAATGAGCAGTTCTTC.

There are many counts of this clonotype. This chain connects TRBV30 to TRBJ1-5; 7 nucleotides match TRBD1. The CDR3 loop spans 13 amino acids. Germline loops: CDR1 GTSNPN, CDR2 SVGIG (reference sequence). After removal of 4 bases from V and 3 bases from J, the junction contained 3 bases not matched to a gene. The CDR3 DNA reads TGTGCCTGGACGGGACAGCCCAATCAGCCCCAGCATTTT. Residues: CAWTGQPNQPQHF. The full variable domain, rest sourced from reference TRBV30 and TRBJ1-5, is SQTIHQWPATLVQPVGSPLSLECTVEGTSNPNLYWYRQAAGRGLQLLFYSVGIGQISSEVPQNLSASRPQDRQFILSSKKLLLSDSGFYLCAWTGQPNQPQHFGDGTRLSIL.

V gene TRBV5-6 combines with J gene TRBJ1-1; D remains unclear. Trimming pared 0 bases from V and 4 bases from J, leaving 10 bases between. Germline lookup yields CDR1 SGHDT and CDR2 YYEEEE. CDR3 length equals 14 residues. The CDR3 loop reads CASSLAADGTEAFF. The CDR3 nucleotides read TGTGCCAGCAGCTTGGCGGCGGACGGCACTGAAGCTTTCTTT.

This chain uses TRBV18 with TRBJ2-1, with 9 positions matching TRBD1. The V segment lost 2 bases and the J segment 4 bases; nucleotides outside the gene matches: 9. CDR1 is KGHSH, CDR2 LQKENI, per germline. This CDR3 region has 17 residues. CDR3 loop: CASSPYLGTGRYNEQFF. The CDR3 DNA reads as TGTGCCAGCTCACCATATCTCGGGACAGGGAGATACAATGAGCAGTTCTTC. Supplemented by reference TRBV18 and TRBJ2-1, the full variable domain reads NAGVMQNPRHLVRRRGQEARLRCSPMKGHSHVYWYRQLPEEGLKFMVYLQKENIIDESGMPKERFSAEFPKEGPSILRIQQVVRGDSAAYFCASSPYLGTGRYNEQFFGPGTRLTVL.

The CDR3 region is CASKGGTSYEQYF. CDR3 DNA sequence: TGTGCCAGCAAAGGTGGGACATCCTACGAGCAGTACTTC. The rearrangement uses TRBV7-9 and TRBJ2-7; D may be TRBD1 (6 bases). Trimming removed 7 bases from V and 1 base from J, with 11 bases in between. CDR3 length: 13 amino acids. Germline V gene lookup returns CDR1 SEHNR and CDR2 FQNEAQ (reference sequence).

In its sample, this clonotype was seen many times. In nucleotides, the CDR3 is TGTGCCAGCAGTCCCGCCCTAGCGGGAGCTCGAGAGACCCAGTACTTC. This translates into CASSPALAGARETQYF. The J gene is TRBJ2-5, the V gene TRBV28; 10 bases are a match to TRBD2. Germline V gives CDR1 MDHEN, CDR2 SYDVKM. J gave up 4 bases and V 5 bases, and 10 bases lay outside the gene matches. The CDR3 is made up of 16 amino acids.

This clonotype was seen a few times. The J gene is TRBJ2-5, the V gene TRBV3-1; D remains unclear. Germline CDR1 reads LGHDT; CDR2 reads YNNKEL (reference sequence). The CDR3 contains 14 residues. V lost 4 bases and J lost 2, with 11 bases in between. The CDR3 nucleotides are TGTGCCAGCAGCCCAAGAAGGATACAAGAGACCCAGTACTTC. Encoded protein: CASSPRRIQETQYF.

This clonotype was counted a single time. This is likely a read error, given that the CDR3 carries no conserved phenylalanine or tryptophan at its end. The chain employs TRBV11-2 and TRBJ1-5; D uncertain. CDR3 length: 13 amino acids. Trimming removed 2 bases from V and 11 bases from J, with 13 bases in between. Per germline, CDR1 SGHAT and CDR2 FQNNGV. In DNA, the CDR3 is TGTGCCAGCAGCTTAAGCTCGGGCAGGACCCAGCATCTT. Translation: CASSLSSGRTQHL.

This clonotype was counted ten times or more. The chain employs TRBV24-1 and TRBJ2-2; possibly TRBD1 for D (8 bases). The V end lost 5 bases, the J end lost 7 bases, and 16 bases lay between the germline ends. The CDR3 consists of 15 residues. Germline lookup yields CDR1 KGHDR and CDR2 SFDVKD. The CDR3 bases are TGTGCCACCAGTGTCGGACAGGGACTAATCGGGGAGCTGTTTTTT. Translating gives CATSVGQGLIGELFF.

The chain links TRBV4-2 to TRBJ2-1; 8 bases agree with TRBD2. The V gene's germline CDR1 is LGHNA and CDR2 YNFKEQ. This CDR3 contains 16 residues. J gave up 2 bases and V 0 bases, and 3 bases lay outside the gene matches. CDR3 loop: CASSQDGGGPYNEQFF. CDR3 DNA sequence: TGTGCCAGCAGCCAAGACGGGGGGGGTCCCTACAATGAGCAGTTCTTC.

This clonotype was counted at least ten times. The rearrangement uses TRBV28 and TRBJ1-6, with 9 positions matching TRBD1. The CDR3 has 13 residues. J gave up 12 bases and V 3 bases, and 3 bases lay outside the gene matches. Germline loops: CDR1 MDHEN, CDR2 SYDVKM. The CDR3 protein is CASSFTGGRPLHF. The CDR3 DNA is TGTGCCAGCAGTTTTACAGGGGGCAGACCCCTCCACTTT.

About this clonotype itself: A read error may explain this, as a much larger clone is one base away. The rearrangement uses TRBV2 and TRBJ2-7; D is perhaps TRBD2 (6 bases). CDR3 length equals 12 residues. Between the trimmed V and J ends, which lost 7 bases and 3 bases, there was a span of 10 bases. Germline CDR1 SNHLY, CDR2 FYNNEI. The CDR3 is CASTGGDYEQYF. The CDR3 nucleotides are TGTGCCAGCACCGGGGGAGACTACGAGCAGTACTTC.

This clonotype was detected ten times or more. The V call is TRBV20-1, the J call TRBJ2-3, with 9 nucleotides matching TRBD2. V was pared by 0 bases and J by 10 bases, with 8 bases of the junction left unmatched. This CDR3 spans 14 amino acids. Germline V gene data show CDR1 as DFQATT and CDR2 as SNEGSKA (reference sequence). The CDR3 bases are TGCAGTGCTAGAGATTCCCCCAGCGGGAGGTCGCAGTATTTT. Its translation is CSARDSPSGRSQYF.